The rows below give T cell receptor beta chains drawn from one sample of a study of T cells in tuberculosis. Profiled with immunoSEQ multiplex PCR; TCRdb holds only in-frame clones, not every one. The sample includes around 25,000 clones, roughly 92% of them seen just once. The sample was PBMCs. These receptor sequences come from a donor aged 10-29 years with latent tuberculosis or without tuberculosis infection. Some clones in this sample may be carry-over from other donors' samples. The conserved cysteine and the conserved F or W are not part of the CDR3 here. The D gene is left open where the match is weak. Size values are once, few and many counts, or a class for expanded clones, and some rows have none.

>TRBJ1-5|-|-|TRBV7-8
ASSLGHQPQH
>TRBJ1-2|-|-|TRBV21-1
ASSKGSGQGLPRGYT
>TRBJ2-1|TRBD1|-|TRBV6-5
ASTTRQGPPEQF
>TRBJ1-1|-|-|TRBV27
ASSLGGHYEAF
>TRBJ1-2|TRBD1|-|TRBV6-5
ASSRQGALNGYT
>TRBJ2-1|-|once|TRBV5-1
ASSLQGREDEQF
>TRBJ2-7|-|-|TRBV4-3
ASSQDGGTGKNEQY
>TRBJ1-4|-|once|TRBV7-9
ASSGGVSEGNEKLF
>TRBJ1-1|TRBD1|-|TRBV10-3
AISFLQGGTEAF
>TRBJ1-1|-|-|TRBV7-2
ASSLRGLGTEAF
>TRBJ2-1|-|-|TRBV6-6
ASSYSLEDNEQF
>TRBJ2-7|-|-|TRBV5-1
ASSSGQIGLSEQY
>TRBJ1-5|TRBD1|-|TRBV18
ASSPRQGRGVQPQH
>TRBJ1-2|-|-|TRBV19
ASSITALGIGYT
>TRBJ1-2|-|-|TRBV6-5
ASSQRSDYGYT
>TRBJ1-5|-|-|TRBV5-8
ASSSPGIGNQPQH
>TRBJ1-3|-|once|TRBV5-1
ASSYAGDEGPGNTIY
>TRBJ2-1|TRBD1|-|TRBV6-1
ASSWGQGPPAF
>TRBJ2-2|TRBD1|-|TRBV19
ASTRVRRGPNTGELF
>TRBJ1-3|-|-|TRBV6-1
ASRETFYSGNTIY
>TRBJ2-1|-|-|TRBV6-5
ASRKGGSSYNEQF
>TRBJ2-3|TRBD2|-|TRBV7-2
ASSFDAQNGGTTDTQY
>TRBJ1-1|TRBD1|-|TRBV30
ASNRGFVAEAF
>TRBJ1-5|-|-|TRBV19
ASSIGYQPQH
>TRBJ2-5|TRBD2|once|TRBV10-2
ASAGGLALLQETQY
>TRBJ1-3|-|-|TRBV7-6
ASSFAREGTIY
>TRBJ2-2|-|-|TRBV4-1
ASSKEGRRTGELF
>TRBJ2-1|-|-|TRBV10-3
ATAGGSYNEQF
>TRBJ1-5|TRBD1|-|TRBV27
ASSLGRGQGNQPQH
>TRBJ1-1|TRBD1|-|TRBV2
ASSGARGQTDTEAF
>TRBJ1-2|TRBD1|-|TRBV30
AWSVLGFGQGAGYT